The 5 T cell receptor beta chains below all came from one sample that was sequenced in a study of T cells in localized non-small cell lung cancer. Repertoires were generated with immunoSEQ multiplex PCR, while TCRdb's copy carries only in-frame clones and drops some. In the table there are approximately 4,000 clones, approximately 30% of which are singletons. This specimen was normal lung tissue next to the tumor, taken before any cancer treatment. These receptor sequences come from a male donor older than 55 with stage III lung adenocarcinoma.

This clone was recorded a few times. This chain joins TRBV6-7 and TRBJ2-7; D ambiguous. TRBV6-7 is an ORF, and what it does is uncertain. The CDR3 is made up of 11 amino acids. Trimming stripped 6 bases from V and 3 bases from J, with 6 bases between. CDR3 sequence: CASSDGYEQYF. Here the CDR3 DNA reads TGTGCCAGCAGCGACGGCTACGAGCAGTACTTC.

This clone has more than one count but fewer than ten. This chain links TRBV14 with TRBJ2-3, with no clear D. The CDR3 covers 11 residues. Germline V gives CDR1 SGHDN, CDR2 FVKESK. The V and J ends lost 5 bases and 9 bases respectively, with 9 bases between them. The DNA of the CDR3 is TGTGCCAGCAGCAGCCAGTTCACGCAGTATTTT. This sequence encodes CASSSQFTQYF. The full variable domain, its missing parts supplied by reference TRBV14 and TRBJ2-3, is EAGVTQFPSHSVIEKGQTVTLRCDPISGHDNLYWYRRVMGKEIKFLLHFVKESKQDESGMPNNRFLAERTGGTYSTLKVQPAELEDSGVYFCASSSQFTQYFGPGTRLTVL.

This chain uses TRBV29-1 with TRBJ2-1; D possibly corresponds to TRBD1 (5 bases). This CDR3 contains 15 residues. The germline V gene has CDR1 SQVTM and CDR2 ANQGSEA. Trimming took 2 bases from V and 2 from J, leaving 13 bases between them. CDR3 DNA sequence: TGCAGCGTTGAACTAGGGGCAGAGGCCTACAATGAGCAGTTCTTC. It encodes CSVELGAEAYNEQFF.

This chain connects TRBV11-3 to TRBJ2-5, with D unclear. Germline values: CDR1 SGHNT, CDR2 YENEEA. Trimming left V 4 bases short and J 1 base short, with 16 bases between. The CDR3 is made up of 16 amino acids. CDR3: CASSSSLGGSQETQYF. The CDR3 nucleotides are TGTGCCAGCAGCTCTTCCTTAGGTGGCAGCCAAGAGACCCAGTACTTC.

V usage is TRBV11-3 and J usage is TRBJ2-1, with 8 bases lining up with TRBD2. Trimming took 5 bases from V and 7 from J; bases not matched to a gene: 10. Germline values: CDR1 SGHNT, CDR2 YENEEA. The CDR3 has 15 residues. The CDR3 sequence: CASSPLSGGPNEQFF. The CDR3 DNA follows: TGTGCCAGCAGCCCCTTGAGCGGGGGTCCTAATGAGCAGTTCTTC.